Listed below are T cell receptor beta chains from one sample, sequenced in a study of Ad26.COV2.S vaccination and SARS-CoV-2 variants. The data were produced by immunoSEQ multiplex PCR, yet TCRdb's version contains in-frame clones alone and is incomplete. The repertoire holds hundreds of thousands of clones, with roughly 81% as singletons. The source material was peripheral blood, sampled in a trial of Ad26.COV2.S vaccine versus placebo. These receptor sequences come from a person between 18 and 65 years old who received the Ad26.COV2.S COVID-19 vaccine or a placebo. The CDR3 runs from the conserved cysteine through the conserved F or W. A D gene is named only where the DNA matches it firmly. Expanded clones get a size class; other rows say once, few or many, or leave the size out.

J gene | clone size | V gene | D gene | CDR3 DNA | CDR3 protein
TRBJ2-7 | NA | TRBV3-1/TRBV3-2 | TRBD1 | TGTGCCAGCAGCAGGACAGGGGACGAGCAGTACTTC | CASSRTGDEQYF
TRBJ1-1 | once | TRBV10-1 | NA | TGCGCCAGCAGTGAAACTTCAATGGGCAGGAATGAAGCTTTCTTT | CASSETSMGRNEAFF
TRBJ1-2 | NA | TRBV5-1 | TRBD1 | TGCGCCAGCAGCCGGGGACAGGGGAGGTATGGCTACACCTTC | CASSRGQGRYGYTF
TRBJ2-3 | NA | TRBV6-5 | TRBD2 | TGTGCCAGCAGGCCAGCGGGGCGCACAGATACGCAGTATTTT | CASRPAGRTDTQYF
TRBJ1-1 | NA | TRBV27 | NA | TGTGCCAGCAGTTTAACCGACAGGAACACTGAAGCTTTCTTT | CASSLTDRNTEAFF
TRBJ1-1 | NA | TRBV11-2 | NA | TGTGCCAGCAAGTTGGCAGGTAACACTGAAGCTTTCTTT | CASKLAGNTEAFF
TRBJ2-7 | NA | TRBV5-1 | NA | TGCGCCAGCAGCTTTGCCGACCTAAACCCGACCGGGGAGCAGTACTTC | CASSFADLNPTGEQYF
TRBJ2-7 | NA | TRBV7-9 | NA | TGTGCCAGCACGGGCTTAAACGAGCAGTACTTC | CASTGLNEQYF
TRBJ1-2 | NA | TRBV30 | NA | TGTGCCTGGAGAGGTGTAGTTGGCTACACCTTC | CAWRGVVGYTF
TRBJ1-5 | NA | TRBV7-9 | NA | TGTGCCAGCAGCTTGGAGGGGGGGGATCAGCCCCAGCATTTT | CASSLEGGDQPQHF
TRBJ2-2 | NA | TRBV5-1 | TRBD1 | TGCGCCAGCAGCTTGAGGCCAGGGGGCGGTAACACCGGGGAGCTGTTTTTT | CASSLRPGGGNTGELFF
TRBJ2-4 | NA | TRBV19 | NA | TGTGCCAGTAGTATAGGCCTCGTGAAGGACATTCAGTACTTC | CASSIGLVKDIQYF
TRBJ2-3 | once | TRBV25-1 | TRBD1 | TGTGCCAGCCGAGGGACAGGAGGTAGCACAGATACGCAGTATTTT | CASRGTGGSTDTQYF
TRBJ2-7 | NA | TRBV19 | TRBD2 | TGTGCCAGTAGTAAGGGGGTAGCGGGAGCCGTCGAGCAGTACTTC | CASSKGVAGAVEQYF
TRBJ2-7 | NA | TRBV7-9 | NA | TGTGCCAGCAGCTTAGCGCTGGGCCTAAATCACGAGCAGTACTTC | CASSLALGLNHEQYF
TRBJ2-5 | NA | TRBV19 | TRBD1 | TGTGCCAGTAGTATTGCGGGACAGGGCTATCAAGAGACCCAGTACTTC | CASSIAGQGYQETQYF
TRBJ1-4 | NA | TRBV7-2 | NA | TGTGCCAGCAGCCAAAGGACAGTTATTAATGAAAAACTGTTTTTT | CASSQRTVINEKLFF
TRBJ2-5 | NA | TRBV5-4 | TRBD1 | TGTGCCAGCAGCATGGACAGGGAGACCCAGTACTTC | CASSMDRETQYF
TRBJ2-3 | NA | TRBV24-1 | NA | TGTGCCACCAGTGATTTGAGGACAGTGTCAGATACGCAGTATTTT | CATSDLRTVSDTQYF
TRBJ2-5 | NA | TRBV7-9 | TRBD2 | TGTGCCAGCAGCTTACCGACCGGGACTAGCGGTTTCCAAGAGACCCAGTACTTC | CASSLPTGTSGFQETQYF
TRBJ2-3 | NA | TRBV7-2 | NA | TGTGCCAGCCGTGGGTCTAGCACAGATACGCAGTATTTT | CASRGSSTDTQYF
TRBJ1-4 | NA | TRBV3-1/TRBV3-2 | NA | TGTGCCAGCAGCCGCCTGGGGCATAATGAAAAACTGTTTTTT | CASSRLGHNEKLFF
TRBJ1-4 | NA | TRBV30 | NA | TGTGCCTGGAGTGTTAGGTATAATGAAAAACTGTTTTTT | CAWSVRYNEKLFF
TRBJ2-5 | NA | TRBV5-1 | TRBD1 | TGCGCCAGCCATACAGGGGACCAAGAGACCCAGTACTTC | CASHTGDQETQYF
TRBJ2-7 | NA | TRBV6-6 | TRBD1 | TGTGCCAGCAGTTCCCAGGAGGGACAGGGATCCGAGCAGTACTTC | CASSSQEGQGSEQYF
TRBJ1-6 | NA | TRBV7-7 | NA | TGTGCTAGCAGCTTAGATTCTGATTCACCCCTCCACTTT | CASSLDSDSPLHF
TRBJ2-1 | NA | TRBV11-2 | NA | TGTGCCAGCAGCGGCCCGGTTGGGGGGTTCACAAGGGATGAGCAGTTCTTC | CASSGPVGGFTRDEQFF
TRBJ2-1 | many | TRBV7-2 | NA | TGTGCCAGCAGCCCCGGGACTGTGGTCTACAATGAGCAGTTCTTC | CASSPGTVVYNEQFF
TRBJ2-3 | NA | TRBV6-5 | TRBD1 | TGTGCCAGCCAAGACAGGGGCACAGATACGCAGTATTTT | CASQDRGTDTQYF
TRBJ1-6 | NA | TRBV11-2 | NA | TGTGCCAGCTCCGCCGGTTGGAGTGGAGATTCACCCCTCCACTTT | CASSAGWSGDSPLHF
TRBJ1-5 | few | TRBV4-1 | TRBD1 | TGCGCCAGCAAGATGGACAGGGGAAAGGGTCAGCCCCAGCATTTT | CASKMDRGKGQPQHF
TRBJ1-1 | NA | TRBV6-6 | NA | TGTGCCAGCAGTTGGTACAGGGCCACTGAAGCTTTCTTT | CASSWYRATEAFF
TRBJ2-2 | NA | TRBV6-4 | NA | TGTGCCAGCAGAGGCGGGGATGACACCGGGGAGCTGTTTTTT | CASRGGDDTGELFF
TRBJ1-2 | NA | TRBV7-9 | NA | TGTGCCAGCAGCCCTTATACAGTTAACTATGGCTACACCTTC | CASSPYTVNYGYTF
TRBJ2-1 | NA | TRBV5-6 | TRBD2 | TGTGCCAGCAGCTTGGGGCTAGCGGGATTTGGTGAGCAGTTCTTC | CASSLGLAGFGEQFF
TRBJ2-2 | NA | TRBV5-1 | TRBD2 | TGCGCCAGCCGACGAATAGCGGGGCTGAACACCGGGGAGCTGTTTTTT | CASRRIAGLNTGELFF
TRBJ1-1 | few | TRBV30 | NA | TGTGCCTGGAGTTCCGGGACTGAAGCTTTCTTT | CAWSSGTEAFF
TRBJ2-2 | NA | TRBV4-1 | NA | TGCGCCAGCAGCCAAGTCGATTCTAGGCTCCGGGAGCTGTTTTTT | CASSQVDSRLRELFF
TRBJ2-3 | once | TRBV9 | NA | TGTGCCAGCAGCGTAGTCGGAGCTGTGCGCGATACGCAGTATTTT | CASSVVGAVRDTQYF
TRBJ2-2 | NA | TRBV30 | NA | TGTGCCTGGAGTGTTAGTCGGACTTTTAACACCGGGGAGCTGTTTTTT | CAWSVSRTFNTGELFF